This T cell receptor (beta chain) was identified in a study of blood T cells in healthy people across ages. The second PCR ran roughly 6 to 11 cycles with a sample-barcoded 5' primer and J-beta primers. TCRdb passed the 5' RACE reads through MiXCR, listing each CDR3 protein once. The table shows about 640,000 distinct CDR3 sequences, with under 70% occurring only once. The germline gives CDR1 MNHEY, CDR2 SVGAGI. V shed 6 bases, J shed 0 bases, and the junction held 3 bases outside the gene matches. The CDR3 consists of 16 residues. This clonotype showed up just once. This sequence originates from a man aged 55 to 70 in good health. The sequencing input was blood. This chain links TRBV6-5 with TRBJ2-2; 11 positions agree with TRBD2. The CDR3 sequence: CASRQLAGANTGELFF. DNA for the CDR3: TGTGCCAGCAGGCAACTAGCGGGGGCGAACACCGGGGAGCTGTTTTTT.